These 17 T cell receptor beta chains came from one sample sequenced in a study of glioma-infiltrating T cells after dendritic cell vaccination. Sequenced by immunoSEQ multiplex PCR; TCRdb stores in-frame clones only, minus some. There are approximately 91,000 clones in the sample; around four fifths occur only once, and approximately 2.1% lies in the top ten. Time point indicated: after dendritic cell vaccination, including at tumor progression/relapse. Sequenced material: blood, taken after dendritic cell vaccination. The receptors come from a human donor with glioblastoma.

The CDR3 is CASSDRGDYGYTF. CDR3 coding DNA: TGCGCCAGCAGTGACAGGGGCGACTATGGCTACACCTTC. This chain uses TRBV10-2 with TRBJ1-2; D perhaps matches TRBD1 (6 bases). The V gene lost 3 bases and the J gene lost 3 bases, with 8 bases spanning the gap. The CDR3 totals 13 residues. Germline V CDR1 and CDR2: WSHSY, SAAADI.

J is TRBJ1-2 and V is TRBV19, with unresolved D. The CDR3 is made up of 15 amino acids. V dropped 5 bases and J dropped 6 bases, with 19 bases sitting between them. Germline-derived CDR1 and CDR2 are LNHDA and SQIVND (reference sequence). In DNA form, the CDR3 reads TGTGCCAGTAGTTCTAAGGCGGGCTCCCGGGATGGCTACACCTTC. Its translation: CASSSKAGSRDGYTF.

The rearrangement joins TRBV30 to TRBJ1-5; 7 bases align to TRBD1. Germline values: CDR1 GTSNPN, CDR2 SVGIG (reference sequence). V lost 0 bases and J lost 6; bases outside the gene matches: 8. The CDR3 loop spans 15 amino acids. In DNA, the CDR3 is TGTGCCTGGAGTGTATCCTTCAGGGGGTCTCAGCCCCAGCATTTT. This translates into CAWSVSFRGSQPQHF.

This CDR3 is CASSLGLATDTQYF. CDR3 sequence (DNA): TGTGCCAGCAGCCTAGGACTAGCCACAGATACGCAGTATTTT. The chain links TRBV5-6 to TRBJ2-3; 8 bases match TRBD2. The J segment lost 2 bases and the V segment lost 4 bases, leaving 3 bases of the junction unmatched. The CDR3 has 14 residues. Germline CDR1 and CDR2: SGHDT and YYEEEE.

The chain carries TRBV18 and TRBJ1-2; possible D gene TRBD1, 5 bases. This CDR3 has 14 residues. The germline V gene has CDR1 KGHSH and CDR2 LQKENI. The V and J ends lost 2 bases and 4 bases respectively, with 11 bases between them. As DNA, the CDR3 is TGTGCCAGCTCACCAGAGAACGGGGGCTATGGCTACACCTTC. Translation gives CASSPENGGYGYTF.

CDR3 loop: CSVEAGSHEQFF. Written as DNA, the CDR3 is TGCAGCGTTGAGGCGGGGTCTCATGAGCAGTTCTTC. V is TRBV29-1 and J is TRBJ2-1; TRBD2 might be the D (6 bases). V gave up 3 bases and J gave up 8 bases, with 11 bases separating them. This CDR3 has 12 amino acids. From germline, CDR1 is SQVTM and CDR2 ANQGSEA.

This clone was recorded once. V usage is TRBV30 and J usage is TRBJ2-1, with D possibly TRBD2 on 5 matching bases. CDR1 GTSNPN and CDR2 SVGIG come from the germline V gene (reference sequence). The CDR3 totals 13 residues. V lost 1 base and J lost 5, with 9 bases in between. The DNA for the CDR3 is TGTGCCTGGAGTGGTAGGACTGACAATGAGCAGTTCTTC. Amino acid sequence: CAWSGRTDNEQFF.

J is TRBJ2-2 and V is TRBV7-9; D might be TRBD2 (7 bases). Trimming took off 2 bases at V and 6 bases at J, with 16 bases between the two ends. The CDR3 covers 16 residues. From germline, CDR1 is SEHNR and CDR2 FQNEAQ (reference sequence). CDR3: CASSLMGGRISGELFF. CDR3 bases: TGTGCCAGCAGCTTAATGGGGGGGCGCATTTCCGGGGAGCTGTTTTTT. Full variable domain (missing parts from reference TRBV7-9 and TRBJ2-2): DTGVSQNPRHKITKRGQNVTFRCDPISEHNRLYWYRQTLGQGPEFLTYFQNEAQLEKSRLLSDRFSAERPKGSFSTLEIQRTEQGDSAMYLCASSLMGGRISGELFFGEGSRLTVL.

This clone has ten or more counts. The chain uses TRBV10-3 and TRBJ2-7, with 8 bases identical to TRBD1. After removal of 1 base from V and 6 bases from J, the junction contained 2 bases not matched to a gene. The CDR3 spans 13 residues. Germline CDR1 and CDR2: ENHRY and SYGVKD. This CDR3 is CAISEYGQGEQYV. The CDR3 DNA is TGTGCCATCAGTGAGTACGGACAGGGCGAGCAGTACGTC.

The chain employs TRBV7-2 and TRBJ2-1, with D possibly being TRBD2 (6 bases). The CDR3 is 15 residues long. In germline, CDR1 is SGHTA, CDR2 FQGNSA. Trimming cost V 4 bases and J 5 bases, with 15 bases left between them. This CDR3 reads CASSSWGVGDNEQFF. The CDR3 nucleotides are TGTGCCAGCAGCTCGTGGGGGGTGGGGGACAATGAGCAGTTCTTC.

The chain is built from TRBV6-1 and TRBJ1-5, with TRBD1 identical over 11 bases. V shed 6 bases, J shed 4 bases, and the junction held 5 bases outside the gene matches. The CDR3 runs 15 residues. Germline CDR1 MNHNS, CDR2 SASEGT. CDR3: CASRAGTGGNQPQHF. As DNA, the CDR3 is TGTGCCAGCAGAGCCGGGACAGGGGGTAATCAGCCCCAGCATTTT.

CDR3 sequence (DNA): TGTGCCAGCAGCCCGGACAGGGGACCCTACGAGCAGTACTTC. Its protein is CASSPDRGPYEQYF. The chain carries TRBV7-2 and TRBJ2-7; TRBD1 matches 9 bases. Germline CDR1 and CDR2: SGHTA and FQGNSA. This CDR3 is built from 14 residues. After removal of 5 bases from V and 2 bases from J, the junction contained 4 bases not matched to a gene.

V gene TRBV7-8 combines with J gene TRBJ1-2; D gene ambiguous. CDR3 length: 12 amino acids. The germline V gene encodes CDR1 SGHVS and CDR2 FQNEAQ. V was clipped by 5 bases and J by 7 bases, with 11 bases between them. CDR3 in amino acids: CASSPPSSGYTF. In DNA, the CDR3 is TGTGCCAGCAGCCCCCCCTCCTCTGGCTACACCTTC.

The chain has TRBV18 and TRBJ1-2; maybe TRBD1 (6 bases). The CDR3 has 13 residues. V lost 3 bases and J 8 bases, leaving 13 bases between the germline ends. The germline CDR1 and CDR2 sequences are KGHSH and LQKENI. The CDR3 is CASSPATGNGYTF. CDR3 nucleotides: TGTGCCAGCTCACCTGCAACAGGGAACGGCTACACCTTC.

The chain uses TRBV2 and TRBJ2-7, with D perhaps TRBD2 (5 bases). CDR1 and CDR2 (germline): SNHLY, FYNNEI. This CDR3 is built from 16 residues. The germline V and J ends were trimmed by 5 bases and 2 bases, with 19 bases remaining between them. In nucleotides, the CDR3 is TGTGCCAGCAGTATTTTTGAGCGGAGCCCCACCTACGAGCAGTACGTC. Its translation: CASSIFERSPTYEQYV.

The chain has TRBV10-3 and TRBJ2-2; 7 bases line up with TRBD1. The ends lost 5 bases at V and 2 bases at J; junction bases unmatched: 5. The CDR3 consists of 15 residues. Per the germline V gene, CDR1 is ENHRY and CDR2 is SYGVKD. The CDR3 here is CAISPGQKNTGELFF. The CDR3 DNA reads TGTGCCATCAGTCCGGGACAGAAAAACACCGGGGAGCTGTTTTTT.

The rearrangement uses TRBV11-2 and TRBJ2-2; 7 nucleotides line up with TRBD2. Per germline, CDR1 SGHAT and CDR2 FQNNGV. This CDR3 is built from 15 residues. After removal of 3 bases from V and 4 bases from J, the junction contained 5 bases not matched to a gene. The CDR3 loop reads CASSLGGRVTGELFF. CDR3 DNA sequence: TGTGCCAGCAGCTTGGGGGGGAGGGTCACCGGGGAGCTGTTTTTT.